This T cell receptor beta chain came from a study of blood T cell repertoires in COVID-19. Turning to the study itself: Some COVID-19 samples were acute and others convalescent; all came from the United States, Italy and Spain. The cDNA or gDNA used as material had been derived from T cells, B-cell-depleted T cells, or PBMCs.

Produced via immunoSEQ multiplex PCR; TCRdb's table is partial and in-frame only. This table holds roughly 63,000 clones, roughly four fifths found once. The ends were cut back, 0 bases at V and 5 bases at J, with 6 bases in the middle. CDR1 and CDR2 from the germline V gene are SGHAT and FQNNGV. The CDR3 consists of 13 residues. The sequence was obtained from an elderly woman with acute or convalescent COVID-19. Sample: peripheral blood. V gene TRBV11-2 combines with J gene TRBJ2-3; D is ambiguous. CDR3 coding DNA: TGTGCCAGCAGCTTAGACATCAGAGATACGCAGTATTTT. It specifies CASSLDIRDTQYF.